One and the same sample provided the 30 T cell receptor beta chains below, sequenced in a study of T-cell reconstitution after alpha-beta-depleted transplantation in children. Preparing the TCRbeta library involved the use of unique molecular identifiers. TCRdb passed the PCR reads through MiXCR, listing each CDR3 protein once. The sample gives approximately 230,000 distinct CDR3 sequences, roughly a quarter of which show up once; around 4.8% is in the top ten. This material consisted of PBMCs, mostly from graft donor cells, taken 360 days after TCRalphabeta/CD19-depleted stem cell transplant. These receptors were obtained from a female patient aged 2-9 years who had a stem cell transplant for congenital amegakaryocytic thrombocytopenia, so the T cells may come from the graft donor.

This clonotype was recorded many times. This rearrangement joins TRBV5-1 to TRBJ2-1; either TRBD1 or TRBD2 may fit D (5 bases each). Germline V gene sequence: CDR1 SGHRS, CDR2 YFSETQ. The CDR3 runs 13 residues. The germline V and J ends were trimmed by 5 bases and 3 bases, with 9 bases remaining between them. CDR3 sequence reads: CASSGGDYNEQFF. CDR3 in DNA: TGCGCCAGCAGTGGGGGTGACTACAATGAGCAGTTCTTC.

V usage is TRBV14 and J usage is TRBJ2-4, with a possible D match to TRBD1 (5 bases). Germline-derived CDR1 and CDR2 are SGHDN and FVKESK. Between the trimmed V and J ends, which lost 3 bases and 0 bases, there was a span of 12 bases. The CDR3 runs 16 residues. The CDR3 DNA reads as TGTGCCAGCAGCCATGATACAGGCTTAGCCAAAAACATTCAGTACTTC. It translates to CASSHDTGLAKNIQYF.

This chain joins TRBV5-1 and TRBJ2-3; 7 bases are shared with TRBD1. The CDR3 is 15 residues long. J lost 2 bases, V lost 0 bases, and 3 bases had no gene match. The germline CDR1 and CDR2 sequences are SGHRS and YFSETQ. CDR3 in amino acids: CASSLGQGHTDTQYF. As DNA, the CDR3 is TGCGCCAGCAGCTTGGGACAGGGACACACAGATACGCAGTATTTT. The full variable domain, rest sourced from reference TRBV5-1 and TRBJ2-3, is KAGVTQTPRYLIKTRGQQVTLSCSPISGHRSVSWYQQTPGQGLQFLFEYFSETQRNKGNFPGRFSGRQFSNSRSEMNVSTLELGDSALYLCASSLGQGHTDTQYFGPGTRLTVL.

This chain uses TRBV12-3 or TRBV12-4 with TRBJ2-1, with TRBD2 matching over 10 bases. This CDR3 region has 16 residues. J gave up 1 base and V 3 bases, and 3 bases lay outside the gene matches. The CDR3 region is CASSFLSGRSYNEQFF. DNA of the CDR3: TGTGCCAGCAGTTTCCTTAGCGGGAGGTCCTACAATGAGCAGTTCTTC.

This clonotype was detected only a few times. The V gene is TRBV5-1, the J gene TRBJ1-2, with 11 bases aligning to TRBD1. V was clipped by 4 bases and J by 5 bases; unmatched bases: 16. Germline CDR1 and CDR2: SGHRS and YFSETQ. The length of the CDR3 is 18 residues. CDR3: CASSPNGGQGAKKYGYTF. CDR3 nucleotide sequence: TGCGCCAGCAGCCCCAATGGAGGACAGGGGGCGAAGAAATATGGCTACACCTTC.

This clonotype was detected only a few times. The chain is built from TRBV20-1 and TRBJ2-1; 12 positions match TRBD2. The trim removed 6 bases at V and 5 bases at J, leaving 5 bases unmatched. CDR1 is DFQATT and CDR2 is SNEGSKA in the germline V gene (reference sequence). There are 14 residues in the CDR3. CDR3 sequence: CSATTSGGHNEQFF. The CDR3, as DNA: TGCAGTGCAACGACTAGCGGGGGCCACAATGAGCAGTTCTTC.

With regard to this clonotype: Sequence at one end of the junction differs from germline and may be a read error. V gene TRBV10-3 combines with J gene TRBJ2-3; a possible D gene is TRBD1 (5 bases). Germline V lookup: CDR1 ENHRY, CDR2 SYGVKD. The CDR3 runs 12 residues. CDR3 bases: TGTGCCATCAGTGGGGGCACACATACGCAGTATTTT. This translates into CAISGGTHTQYF.

This clonotype showed up just a few times. V is TRBV5-1 and J is TRBJ2-5; 7 bases line up with TRBD2. V was pared by 4 bases and J by 5 bases, with 8 bases of the junction left unmatched. The germline gives CDR1 SGHRS, CDR2 YFSETQ. The CDR3 extends over 14 amino acids. CDR3 DNA: TGCGCCAGCAGCCACCTAGCGGCCCAGGAGACCCAGTACTTC. This sequence encodes CASSHLAAQETQYF.

This chain connects TRBV28 to TRBJ1-1; D gene ambiguous. This CDR3 comprises 14 residues. Trimming took 7 bases from V and 7 from J, leaving 19 bases between them. Germline CDR1 reads MDHEN; CDR2 reads SYDVKM. The DNA of the CDR3 is TGTGCCAGCAACCAAGGCGGGCGGACGGATGAAGCTTTCTTT. It specifies CASNQGGRTDEAFF.

Here the CDR3 reads CASSHTGRGNTEAFF. For the CDR3, the DNA is TGTGCCAGCAGCCACACGGGGCGGGGGAACACTGAAGCTTTCTTT. The V gene is TRBV4-2, the J gene TRBJ1-1, with TRBD1 as a possible D gene (5 bases). This CDR3 has 15 amino acids. Deletions cut 3 bases from V and 1 base from J, with 12 bases between. Germline-derived CDR1 and CDR2 are LGHNA and YNFKEQ.

The chain is built from TRBV10-3 and TRBJ2-5; D is perhaps TRBD2 (6 bases). This CDR3 region has 13 residues. Germline V gene data show CDR1 as ENHRY and CDR2 as SYGVKD. With 4 bases removed from V and 5 bases from J, the gap between germline ends came to 11 bases. CDR3 in amino acids: CAISGVSGETQYF. The CDR3 region has the DNA TGTGCCATCAGTGGGGTTAGCGGTGAGACCCAGTACTTC.

The chain links TRBV10-3 to TRBJ2-7, with 12 nucleotides matching TRBD2. The CDR3 is 17 residues long. The germline CDR1 and CDR2 sequences are ENHRY and SYGVKD. With 3 bases clipped from V and 1 base from J, the junction kept 7 bases outside the gene matches. In DNA, the CDR3 is TGTGCCATCAGTGACCCCGGGGGGACTAGCGGGTCCTACGAGCAGTACTTC. Translating it yields CAISDPGGTSGSYEQYF.

The chain carries TRBV6-1 and TRBJ2-3; D is undetermined. The CDR3 sequence is 15 residues long. CDR1 and CDR2 from the germline V gene are MNHNS and SASEGT. V lost 7 bases to trimming and J lost 1 base, with 15 bases between them. CDR3 sequence (DNA): TGTGCCAGCATCGTGAAGGACGGACGCACAGATACGCAGTATTTT. Its translation: CASIVKDGRTDTQYF.

This clonotype was counted between two and nine times. The rearrangement joins TRBV20-1 to TRBJ2-7, with no clear D. The V gene lost 6 bases and the J gene lost 7 bases, with 10 bases spanning the gap. CDR1 DFQATT and CDR2 SNEGSKA come from the germline V gene (reference sequence). The CDR3 totals 10 residues. As DNA, the CDR3 is TGCAGTGCGCGACAACTTGAGCAGTACTTC. This translates into CSARQLEQYF.

This chain uses TRBV12-3 or TRBV12-4 with TRBJ2-7; D perhaps matches TRBD2 (6 bases). V was trimmed by 3 bases and J by 3 bases, leaving 9 bases between them. The CDR3 runs to 13 residues. The CDR3 loop is CASSLGGVYEQYF. The CDR3 DNA reads TGTGCCAGCAGTTTGGGCGGGGTCTACGAGCAGTACTTC.

This clonotype was seen only a few times. V usage is TRBV2 and J usage is TRBJ2-6, with D possibly being TRBD1 (5 bases). The CDR3 consists of 15 residues. Trimming stripped 7 bases from V and 0 bases from J, with 10 bases between. Germline lookup yields CDR1 SNHLY and CDR2 FYNNEI. CDR3 loop: CASTPDNSGANVLTF. The DNA of the CDR3 is TGTGCCAGCACCCCGGACAACTCTGGGGCCAACGTCCTGACTTTC.

In this sample, this clonotype turned up many times. The V call is TRBV20-1, the J call TRBJ2-7, with no clear D. The CDR3 has 16 residues. Germline-derived CDR1 and CDR2 are DFQATT and SNEGSKA (reference sequence). The ends were cut back, 0 bases at V and 3 bases at J, with 18 bases in the middle. The CDR3 DNA reads TGCAGTGCTAGAGACCTTTGGGTAGCCGGCAACTACGAGCAGTACTTC. Its protein product is CSARDLWVAGNYEQYF.

The chain joins TRBV3-1 to TRBJ2-5; TRBD2 matches at 10 bases. Germline trimming cut 7 bases from V and 0 bases from J; bases unmatched to any gene: 5. The CDR3 is 15 amino acids. CDR1 and CDR2 (germline): LGHDT, YNNKEL (reference sequence). For the CDR3, the DNA is TGTGCCAGCACCCGTCTAGCGGGGGACCAAGAGACCCAGTACTTC. It yields the protein CASTRLAGDQETQYF.

The V gene is TRBV29-1, the J gene TRBJ2-2; 7 positions match TRBD1. V gave up 3 bases and J gave up 2 bases; unmatched junction bases: 3. This CDR3 is built from 14 residues. Germline assignment: CDR1 SQVTM and CDR2 ANQGSEA. This CDR3 is CSVDPGGNTGELFF. The CDR3 coding sequence is TGCAGCGTTGATCCAGGGGGTAACACCGGGGAGCTGTTTTTT.

The rearrangement uses TRBV2 and TRBJ1-2, with 7 bases fitting TRBD1. Looked up from germline, CDR1 is SNHLY and CDR2 is FYNNEI. V gave up 4 bases and J gave up 2 bases; unmatched junction bases: 1. CDR3 length: 13 amino acids. CDR3 sequence: CASSGGQNYGYTF. The CDR3 bases are TGTGCCAGCAGTGGGGGACAGAACTATGGCTACACCTTC.

This clonotype occurred a few times. This rearrangement joins TRBV27 to TRBJ2-7; 11 bases map to TRBD2. CDR1 MNHEY and CDR2 SMNVEV come from the germline V gene (reference sequence). This CDR3 comprises 15 residues. Trimming cost V 4 bases and J 2 bases; bases outside gene matches: 4. Written as DNA, the CDR3 is TGTGCCAGCAGTTCCGGACTAGCGGGTACCTACGAGCAGTACTTC. Its protein product is CASSSGLAGTYEQYF.

The chain uses TRBV20-1 and TRBJ2-3; TRBD2 matches 13 bases. The CDR3 runs 16 residues. Germline-derived CDR1 and CDR2 are DFQATT and SNEGSKA (reference sequence). Trimming cost V 2 bases and J 4 bases; bases outside gene matches: 6. The CDR3 protein is CSARTSGGVKSDTQYF. The CDR3 coding sequence is TGCAGTGCTAGAACTAGCGGGGGGGTCAAATCAGATACGCAGTATTTT.

This clonotype was recorded a few times. The rearrangement links TRBV3-1 to TRBJ1-1; possible D gene TRBD1, 6 bases. The CDR3 sequence is 14 residues long. Looked up from germline, CDR1 is LGHDT and CDR2 is YNNKEL (reference sequence). The V end lost 2 bases, the J end lost 1 base, and 8 bases lay between the germline ends. The DNA of the CDR3 is TGTGCCAGCAGCCAAACGGACAGGAACACTGAAGCTTTCTTT. Its translation: CASSQTDRNTEAFF.

The V gene is TRBV20-1, the J gene TRBJ1-2, with D hard to call. Germline CDR1 reads DFQATT; CDR2 reads SNEGSKA (reference sequence). This CDR3 contains 16 residues. V lost 0 bases to trimming and J lost 0 bases, with 14 bases between them. The CDR3 sequence is CSARDWGEMPNYGYTF. In nucleotides, the CDR3 is TGCAGTGCTAGAGATTGGGGAGAGATGCCTAACTATGGCTACACCTTC.

V and J are TRBV4-1 and TRBJ2-3; D not certain. The CDR3 covers 13 residues. From germline, CDR1 is MGHRA and CDR2 YSYEKL. The V gene lost 1 base and the J gene lost 3 bases, with 5 bases spanning the gap. For the CDR3, the DNA is TGCGCCAGCAGCCAAGCATTTACAGATACGCAGTATTTT. Amino acids: CASSQAFTDTQYF.

The sample holds a few counts of this clonotype. This chain connects TRBV7-9 to TRBJ1-2; 9 nucleotides match TRBD1. J lost 3 bases, V lost 4 bases, and 3 bases had no gene match. This CDR3 is built from 14 residues. The V gene's germline CDR1 is SEHNR and CDR2 FQNEAQ (reference sequence). CDR3 protein: CASSSRDRDYGYTF. The DNA of the CDR3 is TGTGCCAGCAGCTCCCGGGACAGGGACTATGGCTACACCTTC.

This clonotype was picked up a small number of times. This rearrangement joins TRBV24-1 to TRBJ2-1, with no clear D. Deletions cut 4 bases from V and 11 bases from J, with 14 bases between. Germline CDR1 and CDR2: KGHDR and SFDVKD. This CDR3 spans 13 amino acids. The CDR3 coding sequence is TGTGCCACCAGTGACCGGGTCCTACGGCAGCAGTTCTTC. Amino acids: CATSDRVLRQQFF.

This clonotype was counted between two and nine times. V gene TRBV10-3 combines with J gene TRBJ1-3; 7 bases match TRBD1. Germline CDR1 is ENHRY and CDR2 is SYGVKD. This CDR3 is built from 16 residues. V shed 7 bases, J shed 0 bases, and the junction held 9 bases outside the gene matches. This CDR3 is CAIMRTGRHSGNTIYF. The CDR3 DNA sequence: TGTGCCATCATGAGGACAGGCCGACACTCTGGAAACACCATATATTTT.

The CDR3 nucleotides read TGCGCCAGCAGCCAAGTACGAAAGACTAGCGGGAGCTCAGATACGCAGTATTTT. Protein product: CASSQVRKTSGSSDTQYF. This chain uses TRBV4-1 with TRBJ2-3; 12 nucleotides line up with TRBD2. Germline V gene lookup returns CDR1 MGHRA and CDR2 YSYEKL. J gave up 4 bases and V 1 base, and 9 bases lay outside the gene matches. CDR3 length: 18 amino acids.

The J gene is TRBJ1-4, the V gene TRBV5-1, with D possibly TRBD1 on 6 matching bases. CDR1 is SGHRS, CDR2 YFSETQ, per germline. The CDR3 sequence is 15 residues long. V was trimmed by 0 bases and J by 2 bases, leaving 8 bases between them. CDR3 nucleotides: TGCGCCAGCAGCTTGGAAGGACAGACTAATGAAAAACTGTTTTTT. Its translation is CASSLEGQTNEKLFF.